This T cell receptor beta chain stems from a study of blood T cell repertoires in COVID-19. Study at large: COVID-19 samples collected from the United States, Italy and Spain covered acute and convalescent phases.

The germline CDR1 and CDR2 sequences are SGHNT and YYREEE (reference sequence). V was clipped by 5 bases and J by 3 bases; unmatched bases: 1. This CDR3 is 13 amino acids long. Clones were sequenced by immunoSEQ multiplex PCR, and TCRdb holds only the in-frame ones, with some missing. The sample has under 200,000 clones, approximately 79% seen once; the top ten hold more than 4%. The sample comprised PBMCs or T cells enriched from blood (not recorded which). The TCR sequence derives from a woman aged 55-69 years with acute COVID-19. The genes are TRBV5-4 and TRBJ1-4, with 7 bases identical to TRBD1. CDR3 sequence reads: CASRGTANEKLFF. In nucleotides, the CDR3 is TGTGCCAGCAGGGGGACAGCTAATGAAAAACTGTTTTTT.